This T cell receptor beta chain was retrieved from a study of cytomegalovirus exposure and HLA in healthy donors. Looked up from germline, CDR1 is SGHNT and CDR2 is YYREEE (reference sequence). The CDR3 is made up of 16 amino acids. With 4 bases clipped from V and 3 bases from J, the junction kept 10 bases outside the gene matches. Researchers ran the PCR with 60 Vbeta and 13 Jbeta primers. This table comes from immunoSEQ multiplex PCR, and its TCRdb copy is limited to in-frame clones, with some not included. The data contain some 120,000 clones, roughly 83% of them singletons. The TCR was taken from a man aged 30 to 45 in good health and CMV-seropositive. Sequencing was performed on PBMCs. The V and J genes are TRBV5-4 and TRBJ2-7; TRBD2 agrees at 10 bases. CDR3 loop: CASSQISGGPIYEQYF. The DNA of the CDR3 is TGTGCCAGCAGCCAAATTAGCGGGGGGCCGATCTACGAGCAGTACTTC. The entire variable domain, with the rest obtained from reference TRBV5-4 and TRBJ2-7, is as follows: ETGVTQSPTHLIKTRGQQVTLRCSSQSGHNTVSWYQQALGQGPQFIFQYYREEENGRGNFPPRFSGLQFPNYSSELNVNALELDDSALYLCASSQISGGPIYEQYFGPGTRLTVT.